A single sample is the source of the 28 T cell receptor beta chains below, sequenced in a study of blood T cell repertoires in COVID-19. Sequencing used immunoSEQ multiplex PCR; TCRdb keeps in-frame clones, though not all of them. Altogether tens of thousands of clones are present, 85% to 90% being singletons, with the ten largest covering 16%. Sequenced input: peripheral blood. These receptors were taken from a man older than 75 with acute or convalescent COVID-19.

The V call is TRBV14, the J call TRBJ2-5; the D is unclear. Germline values: CDR1 SGHDN, CDR2 FVKESK. V shed 4 bases and J shed 6 bases, with 6 bases lying between them. This CDR3 has 11 amino acids. The chain's CDR3 is CASSPGQTQYF. In DNA, the CDR3 is TGTGCCAGCAGCCCCGGTCAGACCCAGTACTTC.

The J gene is TRBJ1-2, the V gene TRBV3-1 (or the pseudogene TRBV3-2), with D uncertain. This CDR3 has 13 residues. Germline-derived CDR1 and CDR2 are LGHDT and YNNKEL (reference sequence). V was shortened by 0 bases and J by 5 bases, with 7 bases between the two germline ends. CDR3 bases: TGTGCCAGCAGCCAAGAGCGGGTTTATGGCTACACCTTC. Protein sequence: CASSQERVYGYTF.

The chain employs TRBV5-1 and TRBJ2-3, with a tentative D call TRBD1 (5 bases). This CDR3 contains 14 residues. Germline V gives CDR1 SGHRS, CDR2 YFSETQ. Trimming shortened V by 7 bases and J by 0 bases, and 12 bases separated the two germline ends. The CDR3 DNA sequence: TGCGCCAGCGGGGCGGCACTAAGCACAGATACGCAGTATTTT. Translating gives CASGAALSTDTQYF.

The chain employs TRBV25-1 and TRBJ1-1, with D possibly matching TRBD1 (6 bases). Germline V gives CDR1 MGHDK, CDR2 SYGVNS. Trimming pared 6 bases from V and 7 bases from J, leaving 24 bases between. CDR3 size: 16 residues. CDR3 coding DNA: TGTGCCAGCAGGAGGGGGGGGTCAGATTTTACTTTTGAAGCTTTCTTT. Translation: CASRRGGSDFTFEAFF.

V and J are TRBV9 and TRBJ2-1, with TRBD2 matching over 7 bases. The CDR3 has 13 amino acids. The J segment lost 10 bases and the V segment lost 2 bases, leaving 6 bases of the junction unmatched. Per germline, CDR1 SGDLS and CDR2 YYNGEE. The CDR3 sequence: CASSVGGTSEQFF. Written as DNA, the CDR3 is TGTGCCAGCAGCGTGGGAGGGACGTCCGAGCAGTTCTTC.

The rearrangement uses TRBV29-1 and TRBJ2-7; 7 bases agree with TRBD1. Germline CDR1 SQVTM, CDR2 ANQGSEA. Unmatched junction bases numbered 16, after V lost 3 bases and J lost 2 bases. The CDR3 runs to 17 residues. The CDR3 DNA is TGCAGCGTTGAGGATATTATAGAAGACAGGGCAACCTACGAGCAGTACTTC. Protein: CSVEDIIEDRATYEQYF.

The CDR3 nucleotides are TGTGCCAGCAGCCCCCTGGCGGCGGGGACAGATACGCAGTATTTT. Its protein product is CASSPLAAGTDTQYF. V and J are TRBV11-2 and TRBJ2-3; D possibly corresponds to TRBD2 (6 bases). The V end lost 5 bases, the J end lost 3 bases, and 15 bases lay between the germline ends. CDR1 is SGHAT and CDR2 is FQNNGV in the germline V gene. The CDR3 runs 15 residues.

V is TRBV15 and J is TRBJ2-1; 7 bases are a match to TRBD1. The V segment lost 8 bases and the J segment 6 bases; nucleotides outside the gene matches: 13. The germline V gene encodes CDR1 LNHNV and CDR2 YYDKDF (reference sequence). The CDR3 length is 15 residues. The CDR3: CATSYSHRGSNEQFF. Here the CDR3 DNA reads TGTGCCACCTCTTACTCCCACAGGGGTAGCAATGAGCAGTTCTTC.

The V call is TRBV30, the J call TRBJ1-6; a weak D match, TRBD1 (6 bases). With 5 bases removed from V and 3 bases from J, the gap between germline ends came to 11 bases. Germline lookup yields CDR1 GTSNPN and CDR2 SVGIG (reference sequence). This CDR3 has 14 residues. CDR3 DNA: TGTGCCTGGGTCCCACAGGGCTATAATTCACCCCTCCACTTT. Translating it yields CAWVPQGYNSPLHF.

This rearrangement joins TRBV25-1 to TRBJ1-1; possible D gene TRBD1, 5 bases. Trimming shortened V by 6 bases and J by 6 bases, and 14 bases separated the two germline ends. This CDR3 has 13 residues. CDR1 and CDR2 (germline): MGHDK, SYGVNS. This chain's CDR3 is CASRQGGFAEAFF. The CDR3 DNA reads as TGTGCCAGCAGGCAGGGTGGTTTCGCTGAAGCTTTCTTT. The whole variable domain, filled in from reference TRBV25-1 and TRBJ1-1, reads EADIYQTPRYLVIGTGKKITLECSQTMGHDKMYWYQQDPGMELHLIHYSYGVNSTEKGDLSSESTVSRIRTEHFPLTLESARPSHTSQYLCASRQGGFAEAFFGQGTRLTVV.

The V call is TRBV14, the J call TRBJ2-7, with a weak D call TRBD2 (6 bases). Germline CDR1 and CDR2: SGHDN and FVKESK. V was trimmed by 4 bases and J by 1 base, leaving 14 bases between them. The CDR3 is 15 residues long. The chain's CDR3 is CASSPRGLTSYEQYF. For the CDR3, the DNA is TGTGCCAGCAGCCCACGTGGACTAACTTCCTACGAGCAGTACTTC.

The chain couples TRBV29-1 to TRBJ2-7; TRBD1 matches 9 bases. This CDR3 region has 14 residues. Looked up from germline, CDR1 is SQVTM and CDR2 is ANQGSEA. After removal of 4 bases from V and 3 bases from J, the junction contained 7 bases not matched to a gene. CDR3 sequence: CSVVPGTGSYEQYF. CDR3 bases: TGCAGCGTTGTACCCGGGACAGGGAGCTACGAGCAGTACTTC.

The CDR3 nucleotides read TGTGCCAGCAAGAGGACAGGGGAGGAAAAACTGTTTTTT. It specifies CASKRTGEEKLFF. This sequence joins TRBV6-5 and TRBJ1-4, with 9 positions matching TRBD1. The CDR3 is made up of 13 amino acids. The V gene's germline CDR1 is MNHEY and CDR2 SVGAGI. V lost 7 bases to trimming and J lost 8 bases; unmatched junction nucleotides: 5.

This clone has just a few counts. This chain joins TRBV28 and TRBJ2-7; 11 bases are shared with TRBD2. The CDR3 sequence is 14 residues long. CDR1 and CDR2 (germline): MDHEN, SYDVKM. With V trimmed by 10 bases and J by 7 bases, 12 bases remained unmatched. The CDR3 nucleotides read TGTGCCATCAAAAGTAGCGGGGGGGCGCGGGAGCAGTACTTC. Translated, it gives CAIKSSGGAREQYF. Looking up the rest from reference TRBV28 and TRBJ2-7 gives the full variable domain: DVKVTQSSRYLVKRTGEKVFLECVQDMDHENMFWYRQDPGLGLRLIYFSYDVKMKEKGDIPEGYSVSREKKERFSLILESASTNQTSMYLCAIKSSGGAREQYFGPGTRLTVT.

This clone has a handful of counts. V usage is TRBV4-2 and J usage is TRBJ1-1; D remains unclear. This CDR3 region has 13 residues. V gave up 1 base and J gave up 5 bases, with 8 bases separating them. The germline gives CDR1 LGHNA, CDR2 YNFKEQ. CDR3 coding DNA: TGTGCCAGCAGCCAAGCCGGGGAAACTGAAGCTTTCTTT. Translating it yields CASSQAGETEAFF.

V is TRBV5-1 and J is TRBJ2-5; possibly TRBD1 for D (6 bases). Germline V lookup: CDR1 SGHRS, CDR2 YFSETQ. Trimming cost V 4 bases and J 5 bases, with 12 bases left between them. CDR3 size: 13 residues. The CDR3 nucleotides read TGCGCCAGCAGCCCCGGGACAAGGGAGACCCAGTACTTC. Amino acid sequence: CASSPGTRETQYF.

This chain uses TRBV18 with TRBJ2-5; the D gene is possibly TRBD2 (5 bases). This CDR3 is 13 amino acids long. Germline-derived CDR1 and CDR2 are KGHSH and LQKENI. V was pared by 4 bases and J by 0 bases, with 6 bases between. The CDR3 bases are TGTGCCAGCTCACGCGGGTACCAAGAGACCCAGTACTTC. This codes for CASSRGYQETQYF.

The gene calls are TRBV4-1 and TRBJ1-2; weak D call: TRBD1 (6 bases). Trimming took 3 bases from V and 5 from J, leaving 25 bases between them. The CDR3 runs to 18 residues. Germline CDR1 is MGHRA and CDR2 is YSYEKL. CDR3: CASSHVRDTPHPTYGYTF. CDR3 in DNA: TGCGCCAGCAGCCATGTCCGGGACACTCCCCACCCAACTTATGGCTACACCTTC.

This clone was counted once. This chain joins TRBV7-9 and TRBJ1-3; D is uncertain. The CDR3 consists of 13 residues. V was clipped by 5 bases and J by 11 bases, with 16 bases between them. Germline loops: CDR1 SEHNR, CDR2 FQNEAQ (reference sequence). The CDR3 here is CASSLAAIPSIYF. CDR3 sequence (DNA): TGTGCCAGCAGCCTCGCGGCTATTCCTTCCATATATTTT.

This clone qualifies as hyperexpanded. The chain carries TRBV7-9 and TRBJ2-3, with D perhaps TRBD2 (6 bases). The CDR3 has 15 amino acids. Trimming left V 1 base short and J 2 bases short, with 10 bases between. Germline loops: CDR1 SEHNR, CDR2 FQNEAQ (reference sequence). This CDR3 reads CASSLGSGDTDTQYF. The CDR3 DNA follows: TGTGCCAGCAGCTTAGGCTCGGGGGACACAGATACGCAGTATTTT.

The rearrangement uses TRBV10-3 and TRBJ1-5; possibly TRBD1 for D (6 bases). Germline values: CDR1 ENHRY, CDR2 SYGVKD. CDR3 length: 13 amino acids. Trimming took 5 bases from V and 5 from J, leaving 10 bases between them. CDR3 amino acids: CAISRGADQPQHF. The CDR3 nucleotides are TGTGCCATCAGTCGGGGGGCCGATCAGCCCCAGCATTTT.

This clone has just one count. V usage is TRBV4-2 and J usage is TRBJ2-5; TRBD2 aligns across 9 bases. V was clipped by 0 bases and J by 2 bases; unmatched bases: 4. The CDR3 runs 16 residues. Germline CDR1 and CDR2: LGHNA and YNFKEQ. The CDR3 DNA is TGTGCCAGCAGCCAAGATTTAGCGGGGGAACAAGAGACCCAGTACTTC. Encoded protein: CASSQDLAGEQETQYF.

The chain links TRBV5-1 to TRBJ2-7; TRBD2 might be the D (5 bases). Germline CDR1 reads SGHRS; CDR2 reads YFSETQ. The CDR3 spans 15 residues. V was trimmed by 4 bases and J by 4 bases, leaving 18 bases between them. CDR3 DNA sequence: TGCGCCAGCAGCCCCGGAGGTAGCGTAGGGTACGAGCAGTACTTC. Translating gives CASSPGGSVGYEQYF.

CDR3 in amino acids: CASSLRGFGNTEAFF. The CDR3, as DNA: TGTGCCAGCTCCCTCAGGGGTTTCGGGAACACTGAAGCTTTCTTT. The chain carries TRBV18 and TRBJ1-1; maybe TRBD1 (6 bases). Looked up from germline, CDR1 is KGHSH and CDR2 is LQKENI. V lost 6 bases to trimming and J lost 1 base, with 15 bases between them. The length of the CDR3 is 15 residues. Full variable domain (missing parts from reference TRBV18 and TRBJ1-1): NAGVMQNPRHLVRRRGQEARLRCSPMKGHSHVYWYRQLPEEGLKFMVYLQKENIIDESGMPKERFSAEFPKEGPSILRIQQVVRGDSAAYFCASSLRGFGNTEAFFGQGTRLTVV.

The gene calls are TRBV2 and TRBJ2-5; TRBD1 might be the D (6 bases). Trimming removed 6 bases from V and 5 bases from J, with 7 bases in between. Germline CDR1 reads SNHLY; CDR2 reads FYNNEI. This CDR3 spans 11 amino acids. The CDR3: CASRRGETQYF. The CDR3 DNA reads as TGTGCCAGCAGGAGGGGGGAGACCCAGTACTTC.

The chain uses TRBV18 and TRBJ1-5, with 7 bases lining up with TRBD1. The germline V gene has CDR1 KGHSH and CDR2 LQKENI. CDR3 length: 13 residues. Germline trimming cut 8 bases from V and 3 bases from J; bases unmatched to any gene: 4. CDR3 residues: CASKGQINQPQHF. The CDR3 DNA reads as TGTGCCAGCAAGGGACAGATCAATCAGCCCCAGCATTTT.

This chain joins TRBV6-2 or TRBV6-3 and TRBJ1-4; 7 bases are shared with TRBD1. Per germline, CDR1 MNHEY and CDR2 SVGEGT. Trimming took 1 base from V and 6 from J; bases not matched to a gene: 2. This CDR3 contains 14 residues. DNA of the CDR3: TGTGCCAGCAGTTACTGGGACAGTGATGAAAAACTGTTTTTT. Protein product: CASSYWDSDEKLFF.

This chain links TRBV19 with TRBJ2-5; weak D call: TRBD1 (5 bases). The V gene lost 7 bases and the J gene lost 1 base, with 7 bases spanning the gap. The CDR3 contains 12 residues. Germline CDR1 is LNHDA and CDR2 is SQIVND (reference sequence). The CDR3: CASKGAQETQYF. CDR3 nucleotides: TGTGCCAGTAAAGGGGCCCAAGAGACCCAGTACTTC.